These T cell receptor beta chains were read from a single sample in a study of control samples from healthy donors and cancer patients. Here immunoSEQ multiplex PCR was the method, and the copy in TCRdb shows in-frame clones only, minus some. This repertoire shows about 170,000 clones, around nine tenths found once; its top ten account for under 5%. Sample: blood. The receptors were gathered from a woman in her 30s in good health. CDR3s include the opening cysteine and the closing phenylalanine or tryptophan. The D gene is left open where the match is weak. Size values are once, few and many counts, or a class for expanded clones, and some rows have none.

j_call,v_call,clone_size,d_call,cdr3_nt,cdr3_aa
TRBJ2-5,TRBV25-1,NA,NA,TGTGCCAGCAGTACTCAACGGGGGGCCTGGGAGACCCAGTACTTC,CASSTQRGAWETQYF
TRBJ2-1,TRBV19,NA,NA,TGTGCCAGTAGTCCTAGCGACTACAATGAGCAGTTCTTC,CASSPSDYNEQFF
TRBJ1-2,TRBV7-9,NA,TRBD1,TGTGCCAGCAGCGTTACCCGGGACAGGGGGAACTATGGCTACACCTTC,CASSVTRDRGNYGYTF
TRBJ2-3,TRBV11-2,NA,NA,TGTGCCAGCAGCTTAGACGGGACTCGCACAGATACGCAGTATTTT,CASSLDGTRTDTQYF
TRBJ1-2,TRBV11-2,NA,NA,TGTGCCAGCAGCTTAATGACAGCTATAAACTATGGCTACACCTTC,CASSLMTAINYGYTF
TRBJ1-1,TRBV12-3/TRBV12-4,NA,NA,TGTGCCAGCAGTGACCGGGGCACTGAAGCTTTCTTT,CASSDRGTEAFF
TRBJ1-1,TRBV30,NA,NA,TGTGCCTGGAGTGTCCGGGGGCGAAACACTGAAGCTTTCTTT,CAWSVRGRNTEAFF
TRBJ1-1,TRBV27,NA,NA,TGTGCCAGCAGACTCCGTGCGGGACGGACGAACACTGAAGCTTTCTTT,CASRLRAGRTNTEAFF
TRBJ2-5,TRBV5-6,NA,TRBD2,TGTGCCAGCAGCTTGCTGGCTAGCGGGGAAAAAGAGACCCAGTACTTC,CASSLLASGEKETQYF
TRBJ2-4,TRBV28,NA,TRBD2,TGTGCCAGCAGCGGGGGGATGGGTGACATTCAGTACTTC,CASSGGMGDIQYF
TRBJ1-5,TRBV4-1,NA,NA,TGCGCCAGCAGCCATCTCGTGGTGGATCAGCCCCAGCATTTT,CASSHLVVDQPQHF
TRBJ2-2,TRBV7-9,NA,NA,TGTGCCAGCAGCCCGAAGGGCGGGGAGCTGTTTTTT,CASSPKGGELFF
TRBJ2-3,TRBV19,few,TRBD2,TGTGCCAGTAGTTTAGCGGGGGGGATCGATACGCAGTATTTT,CASSLAGGIDTQYF
TRBJ2-1,TRBV4-2,few,NA,TGTGCCAGCAGCCAAGACCACCCGACCACCTACAATGAGCAGTTCTTC,CASSQDHPTTYNEQFF
TRBJ1-5,TRBV15,NA,NA,TGTGCCACCAGCAACAGTGTGAACAATCAGCCCCAGCATTTT,CATSNSVNNQPQHF
TRBJ2-1,TRBV4-1,NA,TRBD2,TGCGCCAGCAGCCAAACTCTAGCGGGCCGGTACAATGAGCAGTTCTTC,CASSQTLAGRYNEQFF
TRBJ2-1,TRBV5-1,NA,TRBD2,TGCGCCAGCAGCTCGGGCGCTAGCGGGTACAATGAGCAGTTCTTC,CASSSGASGYNEQFF
TRBJ2-5,TRBV2,NA,NA,TGTGCCAGCAGTGAAGGGGGGGGCCTTCAAGAGACCCAGTACTTC,CASSEGGGLQETQYF
TRBJ1-5,TRBV29-1,NA,TRBD1,TGCAGCGTGGGACAGGGCGGCAATCAGCCCCAGCATTTT,CSVGQGGNQPQHF
TRBJ1-2,TRBV5-1,few,NA,TGCGCCAGCAGCTTGGCAGGGGATGGCTACACCTTC,CASSLAGDGYTF
TRBJ2-1,TRBV15,NA,TRBD2,TGTGCCACCAGCAGAGATCTAGCGGGCTCCTACAATGAGCAGTTCTTC,CATSRDLAGSYNEQFF
TRBJ2-7,TRBV24-1,once,NA,TGTGCCACCAGCGAAGGGGGGGGGCCTCATCATTCCTACGAGCAGTACTTC,CATSEGGGPHHSYEQYF
TRBJ1-6,TRBV5-6,NA,NA,TGTGCCAGCAGCTTGGGACAGACCAACTCCTATAATTCACCCCTCCACTTT,CASSLGQTNSYNSPLHF
TRBJ1-4,TRBV5-1,once,NA,TGCGCCAGCAGCTTAAGACGCGCAGCCGGAGGGGGGATGAATGAAAAACTGTTTTTT,CASSLRRAAGGGMNEKLFF
TRBJ2-1,TRBV29-1,NA,TRBD2,TGCAGCGTTGCTAGCGGGAGCCACAATGAGCAGTTCTTC,CSVASGSHNEQFF
TRBJ2-5,TRBV5-5,NA,NA,TGTGCCAGCAGCCCGGCCCGGGACACCCAAGAGACCCAGTACTTC,CASSPARDTQETQYF
TRBJ2-6,TRBV7-9,NA,NA,TGTGCCAGCAGCCCCCCTGAATCGGGACCTGGGGCCAACGTCCTGACTTTC,CASSPPESGPGANVLTF
TRBJ1-2,TRBV27,NA,NA,TGTGCCAGCCGGGCCGCTAACTATGGCTACACCTTC,CASRAANYGYTF
TRBJ1-4,TRBV24-1,NA,TRBD1,TGTGCCACCAGTGCTACAGGGGCCAATGAAAAACTGTTTTTT,CATSATGANEKLFF
TRBJ1-1,TRBV27,NA,NA,TGTGCCAGCAGCCGTCTAGGGACCGCTGAAGCTTTCTTT,CASSRLGTAEAFF
TRBJ2-1,TRBV10-1,NA,NA,TGCGCCAGCAGTGAGTCGGGCAGCTCCTACAATGAGCAGTTCTTC,CASSESGSSYNEQFF
TRBJ1-2,TRBV19,NA,NA,TGTGCCAGTAGTTCAAGCAGTATTTCTAACTATGGCTACACCTTC,CASSSSSISNYGYTF
TRBJ1-1,TRBV14,NA,NA,TGTGCCAGCAGCCCCTCCCGCTGGGAGACCCCGAACACTGAAGCTTTCTTT,CASSPSRWETPNTEAFF
TRBJ1-3,TRBV9,NA,NA,TGTGCCAGCACTCTAGGCTCTGGAAACACCATATATTTT,CASTLGSGNTIYF
TRBJ1-1,TRBV6-6,NA,TRBD1,TGTGCCAGCAGTTACGATCGTAACAGGGGTAGCACTGAAGCTTTCTTT,CASSYDRNRGSTEAFF
TRBJ1-5,TRBV3-1/TRBV3-2,NA,NA,TGTGCCAGCAGCACGTATAGCAATCAGCCCCAGCATTTT,CASSTYSNQPQHF
TRBJ1-1,TRBV11-2,NA,NA,TGTGCCAGCAGCTTAGGGTTTGGCGGGGGTTTGGACACTGAAGCTTTCTTT,CASSLGFGGGLDTEAFF
TRBJ2-2,TRBV27,NA,NA,TGTGCCAGCAGTTCGACTAGCACCGGGGAGCTGTTTTTT,CASSSTSTGELFF
TRBJ2-3,TRBV19,NA,NA,TGTGCCACCACCAGACAGTTTTCTAGCACAGATACGCAGTATTTT,CATTRQFSSTDTQYF
TRBJ2-5,TRBV3-1/TRBV3-2,NA,TRBD2,TGTGCCAGCAGCCATTCCGGGGGGGAAGAGACCCAGTACTTC,CASSHSGGEETQYF
TRBJ2-7,TRBV25-1,NA,TRBD2,TGTGCCAGCAGTAGTTGGGGTAGCGGGACCAAATACGAGCAGTACTTC,CASSSWGSGTKYEQYF
TRBJ2-3,TRBV7-2,NA,TRBD2,TGTGCCAGCAGCAAGGGACTAGCTAGCACAGATACGCAGTATTTT,CASSKGLASTDTQYF
TRBJ1-6,TRBV28,NA,NA,TGTGCCAGCAGGGACATCGTTAGCTCCTATAATTCACCCCTCCACTTT,CASRDIVSSYNSPLHF
TRBJ2-3,TRBV7-7,NA,TRBD1,TGTGCTAGCAGCGTTGGGACAGGGGTTGGAGATACGCAGTATTTT,CASSVGTGVGDTQYF
TRBJ1-3,TRBV9,NA,NA,TGTGCCAGCAGCGTCAGAGACAGGAGGGCCGGAAACACCATATATTTT,CASSVRDRRAGNTIYF
TRBJ1-5,TRBV21-1,few,NA,TGTGCCAGCCGCCGAGGGGAGAGCAATCAGCCCCAGCATTTT,CASRRGESNQPQHF
TRBJ2-7,TRBV6-1,NA,TRBD2,TGTGCCAGCAGTGAATTTGGGACTAACCCCTACGAGCAGTACTTC,CASSEFGTNPYEQYF
TRBJ2-7,TRBV14,NA,NA,TGTGCCAGCAGCCAAGAACAGGTGGTCTCCTACGAGCAGTACTTC,CASSQEQVVSYEQYF
TRBJ2-1,TRBV11-2,NA,NA,TGTGCCAGCAGCTTAGAGGCTGTAGCGACGGGCCACAATGAGCAGTTCTTC,CASSLEAVATGHNEQFF